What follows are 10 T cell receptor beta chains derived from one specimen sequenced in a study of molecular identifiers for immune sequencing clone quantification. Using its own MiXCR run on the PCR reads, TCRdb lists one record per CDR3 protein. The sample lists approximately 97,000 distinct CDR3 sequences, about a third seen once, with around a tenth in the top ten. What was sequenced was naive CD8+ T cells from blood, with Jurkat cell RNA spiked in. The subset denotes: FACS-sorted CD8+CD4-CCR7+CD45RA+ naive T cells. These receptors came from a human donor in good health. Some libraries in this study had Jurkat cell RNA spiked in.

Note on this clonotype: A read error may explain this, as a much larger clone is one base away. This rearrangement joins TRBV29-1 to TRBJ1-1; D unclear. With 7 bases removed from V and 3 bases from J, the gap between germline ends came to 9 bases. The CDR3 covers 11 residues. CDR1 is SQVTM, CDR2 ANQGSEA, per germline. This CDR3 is CSASGYTEAFF. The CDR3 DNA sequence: TGCAGCGCGTCAGGTTACACTGAAGCTTTCTTT.

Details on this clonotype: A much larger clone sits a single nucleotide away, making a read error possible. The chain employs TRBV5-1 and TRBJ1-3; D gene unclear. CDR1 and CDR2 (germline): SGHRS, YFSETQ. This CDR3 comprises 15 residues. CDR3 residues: CASSSARSSGDTIYF. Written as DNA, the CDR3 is TGCGCCAGCAGCTCTGCAAGGTCATCTGGAGACACCATATATTTT.

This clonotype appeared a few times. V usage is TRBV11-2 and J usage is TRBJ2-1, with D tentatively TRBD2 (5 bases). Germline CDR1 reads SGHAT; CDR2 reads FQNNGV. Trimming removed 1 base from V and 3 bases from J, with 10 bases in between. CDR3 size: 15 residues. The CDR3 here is CASSLGGSGYNEQFF. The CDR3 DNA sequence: TGTGCCAGCAGCTTAGGTGGGAGCGGCTACAATGAGCAGTTCTTC.

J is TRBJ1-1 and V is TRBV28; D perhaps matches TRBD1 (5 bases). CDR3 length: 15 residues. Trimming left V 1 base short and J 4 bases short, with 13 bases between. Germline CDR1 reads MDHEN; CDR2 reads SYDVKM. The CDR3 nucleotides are TGTGCCAGCAGTTTATTCGGGGCTTTAAGCACTGAAGCTTTCTTT. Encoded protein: CASSLFGALSTEAFF.

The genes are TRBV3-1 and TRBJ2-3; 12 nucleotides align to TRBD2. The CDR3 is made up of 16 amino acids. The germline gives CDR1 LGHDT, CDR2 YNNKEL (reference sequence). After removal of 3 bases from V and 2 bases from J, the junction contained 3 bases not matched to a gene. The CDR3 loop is CASSQRTSGDTDTQYF. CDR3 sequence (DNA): TGTGCCAGCAGCCAGAGGACTAGCGGGGACACAGATACGCAGTATTTT.

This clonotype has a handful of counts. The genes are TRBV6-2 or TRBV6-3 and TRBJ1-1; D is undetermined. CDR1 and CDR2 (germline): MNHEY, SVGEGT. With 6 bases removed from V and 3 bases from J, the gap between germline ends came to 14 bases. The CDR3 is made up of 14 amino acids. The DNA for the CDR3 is TGTGCCAGCAGAAAAGGCAGAGCGGACACTGAAGCTTTCTTT. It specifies CASRKGRADTEAFF.

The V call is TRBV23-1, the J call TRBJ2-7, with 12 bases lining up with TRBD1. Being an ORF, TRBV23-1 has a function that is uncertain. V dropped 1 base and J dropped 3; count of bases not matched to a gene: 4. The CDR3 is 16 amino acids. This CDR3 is CASSQWGTGGNYEQYF. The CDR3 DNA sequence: TGCGCCAGCAGTCAATGGGGGACAGGGGGCAACTACGAGCAGTACTTC.

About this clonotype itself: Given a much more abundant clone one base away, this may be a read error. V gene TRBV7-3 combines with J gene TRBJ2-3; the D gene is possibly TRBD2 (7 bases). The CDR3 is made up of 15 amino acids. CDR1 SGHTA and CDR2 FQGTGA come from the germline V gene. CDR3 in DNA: TGTGCCAGCAGCCTTAGGGGGGGAAGCCCAGATACGCTGTATTTT. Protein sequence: CASSLRGGSPDTLYF.

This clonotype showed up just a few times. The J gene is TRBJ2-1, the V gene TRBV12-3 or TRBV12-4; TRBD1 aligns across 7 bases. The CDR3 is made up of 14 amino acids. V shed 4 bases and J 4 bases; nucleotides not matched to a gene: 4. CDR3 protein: CASSSQGKYNEQFF. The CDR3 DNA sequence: TGTGCCAGCAGTTCACAGGGGAAGTACAATGAGCAGTTCTTC.

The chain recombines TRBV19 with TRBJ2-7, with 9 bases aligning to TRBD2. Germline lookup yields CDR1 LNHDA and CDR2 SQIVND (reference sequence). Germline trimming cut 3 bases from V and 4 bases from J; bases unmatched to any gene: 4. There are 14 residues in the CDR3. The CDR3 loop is CASSMGSGGYEQYF. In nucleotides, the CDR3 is TGTGCCAGTAGTATGGGTAGCGGGGGATACGAGCAGTACTTC.